The 26 T cell receptor beta chains below come from one sample, sequenced in a study of blood T cell repertoires in COVID-19. Method: immunoSEQ multiplex PCR; TCRdb's copy keeps in-frame clones and lacks some. The profile shows almost 55,000 clones, around four fifths of them singletons. Source material: peripheral blood. The receptors originated from a man aged 50-59 years with acute or convalescent COVID-19.

The chain employs TRBV27 and TRBJ2-2; possible D gene TRBD2, 6 bases. The germline V gene encodes CDR1 MNHEY and CDR2 SMNVEV (reference sequence). The CDR3 length is 17 residues. The V gene lost 6 bases and the J gene lost 2 bases, with 19 bases spanning the gap. This CDR3 is CASRSLGEAFNTGELFF. CDR3 in DNA: TGTGCCAGCAGGAGCCTCGGGGAGGCCTTTAACACCGGGGAGCTGTTTTTT.

The V call is TRBV27, the J call TRBJ2-7, with D tentatively TRBD2 (7 bases). Per germline, CDR1 MNHEY and CDR2 SMNVEV (reference sequence). This CDR3 spans 15 amino acids. Between the trimmed V and J ends, which lost 8 bases and 2 bases, there was a span of 19 bases. For the CDR3, the DNA is TGTGCCAGCCTGCGGGTGGGGGGGCCCCCCTACGAGCAGTACTTC. It is translated as CASLRVGGPPYEQYF.

This clone turned up a few times. This chain uses TRBV7-9 with TRBJ1-1; the match to TRBD1 covers 7 bases. The V segment lost 2 bases and the J segment 3 bases; nucleotides outside the gene matches: 0. Germline assignment: CDR1 SEHNR and CDR2 FQNEAQ (reference sequence). The CDR3 extends over 13 amino acids. CDR3 nucleotides: TGTGCCAGCAGCTTACAGGGGGACACTGAAGCTTTCTTT. Amino acids: CASSLQGDTEAFF.

This clone showed up just a few times. The chain carries TRBV2 and TRBJ1-6; D perhaps matches TRBD1 (6 bases). This CDR3 region has 13 residues. Per the germline V gene, CDR1 is SNHLY and CDR2 is FYNNEI. Trimming left V 11 bases short and J 4 bases short, with 12 bases between. The CDR3 is CAGRGQYNSPLHF. In DNA, the CDR3 is TGTGCCGGGAGAGGACAGTATAATTCACCCCTCCACTTT.

Only a few counts were recorded for this clone. The gene calls are TRBV7-3 and TRBJ2-1; D is uncertain. This CDR3 has 13 residues. Per the germline V gene, CDR1 is SGHTA and CDR2 is FQGTGA. V was pared by 1 base and J by 12 bases, with 13 bases between. The CDR3 DNA reads TGTGCCAGCAGCTTAATCAGGTCCGCCGGGCAGTTCTTC. This codes for CASSLIRSAGQFF.

The chain has TRBV30 and TRBJ2-2; 16 positions agree with TRBD2. Germline CDR1 reads GTSNPN; CDR2 reads SVGIG (reference sequence). This CDR3 comprises 17 residues. V gave up 3 bases and J gave up 5 bases; unmatched junction bases: 6. CDR3 coding DNA: TGTGCCTGGAGCCGGGGACTAGCGGGGGGGCGTACCGGGGAGCTGTTTTTT. This sequence encodes CAWSRGLAGGRTGELFF.

This clone was recorded a few times. The chain uses TRBV19 and TRBJ1-4; TRBD1 matches 8 bases. Germline loops: CDR1 LNHDA, CDR2 SQIVND (reference sequence). CDR3 length: 15 residues. J lost 5 bases, V lost 2 bases, and 4 bases had no gene match. CDR3 region: CASSIQGAGNEKLFF. CDR3 bases: TGTGCCAGTAGTATACAGGGGGCTGGAAATGAAAAACTGTTTTTT.

V is TRBV6-5 and J is TRBJ1-1; 10 bases map to TRBD1. The germline V gene has CDR1 MNHEY and CDR2 SVGAGI. CDR3 length: 16 residues. Trimming at V came to 2 bases and at J to 0 bases, leaving 3 bases not matched to a gene. CDR3: CASSYGTGAMNTEAFF. CDR3 coding DNA: TGTGCCAGCAGTTACGGGACAGGGGCAATGAACACTGAAGCTTTCTTT.

The chain uses TRBV7-9 and TRBJ2-5; a weak D match, TRBD2 (6 bases). The V end lost 3 bases, the J end lost 2 bases, and 10 bases lay between the germline ends. Per germline, CDR1 SEHNR and CDR2 FQNEAQ (reference sequence). The CDR3 has 14 amino acids. The CDR3 nucleotides read TGTGCCAGCAGCTTCCCTGGGACTCAAGAGACCCAGTACTTC. Translation: CASSFPGTQETQYF.

The chain has TRBV4-1 and TRBJ2-7, with 8 bases lining up with TRBD1. The CDR3 consists of 16 residues. After removal of 0 bases from V and 0 bases from J, the junction contained 4 bases not matched to a gene. Germline CDR1 MGHRA, CDR2 YSYEKL. The CDR3 DNA is TGCGCCAGCAGCCAAGATCAGGGGGCCGGCTCCTACGAGCAGTACTTC. Translation gives CASSQDQGAGSYEQYF.

The rearrangement joins TRBV7-8 to TRBJ2-1; 13 bases are a match to TRBD2. V was clipped by 0 bases and J by 6 bases; unmatched bases: 20. The CDR3 extends over 22 amino acids. Per the germline V gene, CDR1 is SGHVS and CDR2 is FQNEAQ. The CDR3 DNA follows: TGTGCCAGCAGCTTAGCGGTATCCCTCCCCCCACCGGGACTAGCGGGAATCAATGAGCAGTTCTTC. Amino acids: CASSLAVSLPPPGLAGINEQFF.

J is TRBJ1-1 and V is TRBV29-1; no definite D call. CDR1 SQVTM and CDR2 ANQGSEA come from the germline V gene. The CDR3 has 13 residues. Trimming shortened V by 4 bases and J by 4 bases, and 13 bases separated the two germline ends. The CDR3 sequence: CSVALGGSTEAFF. The DNA of the CDR3 is TGCAGCGTTGCCCTCGGAGGGAGCACTGAAGCTTTCTTT.

With regard to this clone: Other nucleotide sequences from this sample produce the same CDR3. The gene calls are TRBV7-9 and TRBJ1-1, with 8 nucleotides matching TRBD1. The junction had 7 bases not matched to a gene; V was cut back by 5 bases and J by 5 bases. The germline V gene encodes CDR1 SEHNR and CDR2 FQNEAQ (reference sequence). CDR3 length: 14 residues. As DNA, the CDR3 is TGTGCCAGCAGCCGACAGGGGCTGGGGACTGAAGCTTTCTTT. Protein: CASSRQGLGTEAFF.

The chain recombines TRBV5-6 with TRBJ1-5; D is unclear. The length of the CDR3 is 14 residues. Germline CDR1 is SGHDT and CDR2 is YYEEEE. Trimming shortened V by 0 bases and J by 1 base, and 5 bases separated the two germline ends. CDR3 region: CASSLDRSNQPQHF. The CDR3 nucleotides are TGTGCCAGCAGCTTGGACAGAAGCAATCAGCCCCAGCATTTT.

The V gene is TRBV5-6, the J gene TRBJ2-7; TRBD2 agrees at 7 bases. The CDR3 totals 15 residues. The germline V gene has CDR1 SGHDT and CDR2 YYEEEE. The junction had 4 bases not matched to a gene; V was cut back by 0 bases and J by 1 base. The CDR3 DNA reads TGTGCCAGCAGCTTGGACGGGGGACTATCCTACGAGCAGTACTTC. Protein: CASSLDGGLSYEQYF.

V and J are TRBV7-6 and TRBJ1-4, with D maybe TRBD1 (6 bases). The length of the CDR3 is 15 residues. Germline lookup yields CDR1 SGHVS and CDR2 FNYEAQ. V dropped 5 bases and J dropped 3 bases, with 13 bases sitting between them. In DNA, the CDR3 is TGTGCCAGCAGCCGCGGACAGCGACCTAATGAAAAACTGTTTTTT. Amino acids: CASSRGQRPNEKLFF.

The chain couples TRBV11-2 to TRBJ2-2; D possibly corresponds to TRBD2 (5 bases). The CDR3 extends over 15 amino acids. V dropped 0 bases and J dropped 2 bases, with 7 bases sitting between them. Looked up from germline, CDR1 is SGHAT and CDR2 is FQNNGV. The CDR3 reads CASSLESGNTGELFF. The CDR3 region has the DNA TGTGCCAGCAGCTTAGAGAGCGGAAACACCGGGGAGCTGTTTTTT. The variable domain in full, with the rest retrieved from reference TRBV11-2 and TRBJ2-2, is EAGVAQSPRYKIIEKRQSVAFWCNPISGHATLYWYQQILGQGPKLLIQFQNNGVVDDSQLPKDRFSAERLKGVDSTLKIQPAKLEDSAVYLCASSLESGNTGELFFGEGSRLTVL.

The chain carries TRBV3-1 (or the pseudogene TRBV3-2) and TRBJ2-1; a weak D match, TRBD2 (5 bases). Per the germline V gene, CDR1 is LGHDT and CDR2 is YNNKEL (reference sequence). The V and J ends lost 3 bases and 5 bases respectively, with 20 bases between them. The CDR3 length is 17 residues. CDR3 region: CASSHLRWGVSDNEQFF. The DNA for the CDR3 is TGTGCCAGCAGCCACCTTCGATGGGGAGTTTCTGACAATGAGCAGTTCTTC.

The chain is built from TRBV27 and TRBJ1-2; 8 nucleotides agree with TRBD1. From germline, CDR1 is MNHEY and CDR2 SMNVEV (reference sequence). Losses at the gene ends were 6 bases for V and 7 bases for J; bases not matched to a gene: 7. This CDR3 contains 13 residues. DNA of the CDR3: TGTGCCAGCAGCTCCGGACAGGGAGGTGGCTACACCTTC. Its protein product is CASSSGQGGGYTF.

The V call is TRBV4-1, the J call TRBJ2-3, with 10 bases matching TRBD1. The CDR3 is 17 amino acids. Germline-derived CDR1 and CDR2 are MGHRA and YSYEKL. V lost 1 base, J lost 6 bases, and 10 bases stayed unmatched. The CDR3 coding sequence is TGCGCCAGCAGCCAAGGTTTCGCGACAGGGGGCGCGGATACGCAGTATTTT. It codes for CASSQGFATGGADTQYF.

The genes are TRBV19 and TRBJ1-5; 8 bases line up with TRBD1. The CDR3 spans 16 residues. CDR1 LNHDA and CDR2 SQIVND come from the germline V gene (reference sequence). The J segment lost 4 bases and the V segment lost 4 bases, leaving 9 bases of the junction unmatched. The CDR3 DNA sequence: TGTGCCAGTAGTACCGGACGGACAGGGTCGAATCAGCCCCAGCATTTT. It is translated as CASSTGRTGSNQPQHF.

This chain uses TRBV13 with TRBJ2-7; D is uncertain. The germline V gene has CDR1 PRHDT and CDR2 FYEKMQ (reference sequence). V was clipped by 0 bases and J by 7 bases, with 13 bases between them. This CDR3 contains 14 residues. This chain's CDR3 is CASSLGGRRVEQYF. The CDR3 region has the DNA TGTGCCAGCAGCTTAGGGGGTCGCCGGGTGGAGCAGTACTTC.

The chain links TRBV28 to TRBJ2-7, with D perhaps matching TRBD2 (5 bases). Germline loops: CDR1 MDHEN, CDR2 SYDVKM. V was pared by 2 bases and J by 3 bases, with 5 bases between. The CDR3 contains 12 residues. The CDR3 region is CASSLRGYEQYF. CDR3 DNA: TGTGCCAGCAGTTTACGGGGCTACGAGCAGTACTTC.

The chain joins TRBV18 to TRBJ1-2; 7 bases map to TRBD1. Germline lookup yields CDR1 KGHSH and CDR2 LQKENI. The V and J ends lost 5 bases and 2 bases, in that order; junction bases with no gene match: 8. This CDR3 has 15 residues. In nucleotides, the CDR3 is TGTGCCAGCTCAGCGTCCGGGACAGAGAACTATGGCTACACCTTC. It codes for CASSASGTENYGYTF.

The gene calls are TRBV28 and TRBJ2-7; TRBD2 might be the D (6 bases). The CDR3 has 12 residues. V was pared by 8 bases and J by 5 bases, with 13 bases between. Per germline, CDR1 MDHEN and CDR2 SYDVKM. The DNA of the CDR3 is TGTGCCAGCGGGTCGGGGGTCCACGAGCAGTACTTC. It translates to CASGSGVHEQYF. Combining the CDR3 with reference TRBV28 and TRBJ2-7 gives the whole variable domain DVKVTQSSRYLVKRTGEKVFLECVQDMDHENMFWYRQDPGLGLRLIYFSYDVKMKEKGDIPEGYSVSREKKERFSLILESASTNQTSMYLCASGSGVHEQYFGPGTRLTVT.

The chain is built from TRBV3-1 (or the pseudogene TRBV3-2) and TRBJ1-1; 8 nucleotides match TRBD1. CDR1 and CDR2 from the germline V gene are LGHDT and YNNKEL (reference sequence). The V segment lost 5 bases and the J segment 1 base; nucleotides outside the gene matches: 9. The CDR3 is 16 amino acids. Written as DNA, the CDR3 is TGTGCCAGCAGCGTAGGAGCAGGGGGCCCGAACACTGAAGCTTTCTTT. Protein: CASSVGAGGPNTEAFF.